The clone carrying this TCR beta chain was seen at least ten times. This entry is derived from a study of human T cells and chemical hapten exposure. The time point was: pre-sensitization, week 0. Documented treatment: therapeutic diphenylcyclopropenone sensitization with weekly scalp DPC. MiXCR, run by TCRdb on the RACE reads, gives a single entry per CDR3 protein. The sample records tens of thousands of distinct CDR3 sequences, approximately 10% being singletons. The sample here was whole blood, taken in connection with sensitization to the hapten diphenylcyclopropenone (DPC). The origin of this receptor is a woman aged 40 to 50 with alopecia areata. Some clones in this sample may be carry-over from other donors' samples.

For the CDR3, the DNA is TGTGCCAGCAGTATAGGGAAAAGGGACTACACCTTC. This encodes CASSIGKRDYTF. The chain joins TRBV28 to TRBJ1-2; D unresolved. The V end was cut by 5 bases, the J end by 10 bases, with 14 bases between. Germline V gives CDR1 MDHEN, CDR2 SYDVKM. This CDR3 is built from 12 residues.